The 25 T cell receptor beta chains given below trace back to one sample, sequenced in a study of esophageal squamous cell carcinoma under preoperative chemotherapy. TCRdb analysed the PCR reads with MiXCR anew, one entry per CDR3 protein. The data contain about 30,000 distinct CDR3 sequences, roughly 50% of them singletons. The time point: before preoperative PTX-NDP chemotherapy. This material was obtained from a patient given preoperative chemotherapy. Every receptor here comes from a human donor with esophageal squamous cell carcinoma. The donor label of this sample is uncertain.

The CDR3 DNA follows: TGTGCCAGCAGTCCACTAGCGGGAGTCGGGGAGCTGTTTTTT. It yields the protein CASSPLAGVGELFF. The V and J genes are TRBV6-1 and TRBJ2-2; 11 bases match TRBD2. The V gene end was trimmed by 5 bases and the J gene end by 7 bases; junction bases not matched to a gene: 3. This CDR3 is 14 amino acids long. From germline, CDR1 is MNHNS and CDR2 SASEGT.

This clonotype was recorded many times. The rearrangement uses TRBV12-3 or TRBV12-4 and TRBJ2-2; 10 bases fit TRBD1. The CDR3 totals 16 residues. V dropped 9 bases and J dropped 0; count of bases not matched to a gene: 7. The CDR3 nucleotides are TGTGCCAGTCGGGGGACAGGGGCCCCGAACACCGGGGAGCTGTTTTTT. It encodes CASRGTGAPNTGELFF.

This clonotype occurred a few times. V usage is TRBV6-1 and J usage is TRBJ2-1; tentatively, D is TRBD1 (5 bases). The closer fit of TRBJ2-7 to the DNA end suggests the J call may be wrong. CDR3 length: 15 residues. CDR1 and CDR2 from the germline V gene are MNHNS and SASEGT. CDR3 in DNA: TGTGCCAGCTCCTTCTCAGACAGAAACTACAATGAGCAGTACTTC. Translated: CASSFSDRNYNEQYF.

This clonotype was seen repeatedly, ten times or more. The genes are TRBV27 and TRBJ2-1, with D uncertain. The CDR3 consists of 13 residues. From germline, CDR1 is MNHEY and CDR2 SMNVEV (reference sequence). V was clipped by 6 bases and J by 8 bases, with 14 bases between them. For the CDR3, the DNA is TGTGCCAGCAGCCAAAAAAAATCCCATGAGCAGTTCTTC. This translates into CASSQKKSHEQFF.

This clonotype was seen at least ten times. The V and J genes are TRBV12-5 and TRBJ2-2, with 7 bases lining up with TRBD2. Germline V lookup: CDR1 LGHNT, CDR2 FRNRAP. J gave up 7 bases and V 0 bases, and 14 bases lay outside the gene matches. This CDR3 is 18 amino acids long. CDR3 bases: TGTGCTAGTGGTTTGGTCACCCCAACGCGGGAGAAAGACGGGGAGCTGTTTTTT. Residues: CASGLVTPTREKDGELFF.

The rearrangement joins TRBV6-5 to TRBJ1-3; perhaps TRBD1 as D (5 bases). Germline CDR1 and CDR2: MNHEY and SVGAGI. The germline V and J ends were trimmed by 1 base and 1 base, with 11 bases remaining between them. The CDR3 sequence is 16 residues long. The CDR3 nucleotides are TGTGCCAGCAGTTACTTGGTCCCAGGGTCTGGAAACACCATATATTTT. It specifies CASSYLVPGSGNTIYF.

This clonotype came up once. The V gene is TRBV7-9, the J gene TRBJ2-2; D remains ambiguous. The V gene's germline CDR1 is SEHNR and CDR2 FQNEAQ (reference sequence). This CDR3 contains 15 residues. The V gene lost 1 base and the J gene lost 16 bases, with 22 bases spanning the gap. The CDR3 nucleotides are TGTGCCAGCAGCTTAGGAGAAAGGAGCACCGAGGCGCAGTTTTTT. Its translation is CASSLGERSTEAQFF.

By share, this clonotype ranks as medium-sized. The rearrangement links TRBV7-2 to TRBJ2-1; D call uncertain. The CDR3 consists of 14 residues. Between the trimmed V and J ends, which lost 3 bases and 8 bases, there was a span of 14 bases. Looked up from germline, CDR1 is SGHTA and CDR2 is FQGNSA. CDR3 region: CASSFPTLGDEQFF. Here the CDR3 DNA reads TGTGCCAGCAGCTTCCCGACCCTCGGCGATGAGCAGTTCTTC. Drawing the rest from reference TRBV7-2 and TRBJ2-1, the complete variable domain is GAGVSQSPSNKVTEKGKDVELRCDPISGHTALYWYRQSLGQGLEFLIYFQGNSAPDKSGLPSDRFSAERTGGSVSTLTIQRTQQEDSAVYLCASSFPTLGDEQFFGPGTRLTVL.

In regard to this clonotype: The junction shows a germline mismatch at one end, possibly a read error. The chain links TRBV7-9 to TRBJ2-5; D may be TRBD1 (5 bases). The germline V gene encodes CDR1 SEHNR and CDR2 FQNEAQ (reference sequence). This CDR3 has 14 amino acids. The DNA for the CDR3 is TGTGCCAGCGGCTTGTTGGAAGGGGCGGAGATCCAGTCCTTC. This gives the protein CASGLLEGAEIQSF.

In regard to this clonotype: One end of the junction varies from germline; a read error may be responsible. This rearrangement joins TRBV7-6 to TRBJ2-4; TRBD2 is a possible D gene (6 bases). The CDR3 has 15 residues. The V gene's germline CDR1 is SGHVS and CDR2 FNYEAQ. In DNA, the CDR3 is TGTGCCAGCGGCTTGGCCTCGGGAGCCAAAGACACGCAGTACTTC. This gives the protein CASGLASGAKDTQYF. Based on the CDR3 plus reference TRBV7-6 and TRBJ2-4, the full variable domain is GAGVSQSPRYKVTKRGQDVALRCDPISGHVSLYWYRQALGQGPEFLTYFNYEAQQDKSGLPNDRFSAERPEGSISTLTIQRTEQRDSAMYRCASGLASGAKDTQYFGAGTRLSVL.

This clonotype has just one count. This chain connects TRBV7-2 to TRBJ2-3; 10 bases fit TRBD2. Germline V CDR1 and CDR2: SGHTA, FQGNSA. The junction had 15 bases not matched to a gene; V was cut back by 9 bases and J by 3 bases. There are 17 residues in the CDR3. CDR3 nucleotides: TGTGCCAGGAGCCGCCGAGCGGGGGGGTGGGGGACAGATACGCAGTATTTT. Amino acids: CARSRRAGGWGTDTQYF.

The gene calls are TRBV7-2 and TRBJ2-4; D possibly uses TRBD1 or TRBD2 (5 bases each). The J call may be mistaken, given a closer DNA end match to TRBJ2-5. This CDR3 is 14 amino acids long. The germline CDR1 and CDR2 sequences are SGHTA and FQGNSA. This CDR3 is CARIGARDRETQYF. The CDR3 nucleotides read TGTGCGAGGATCGGGGCCCGGGACCGGGAGACCCAGTACTTC.

Comments on this clonotype: The germline gene is not matched at one end of the junction; a read error may be the cause. The J gene is TRBJ2-3, the V gene TRBV7-6; a possible D gene is TRBD1 (6 bases). Judging by the DNA end, TRBJ2-7 fits better; the J call may be wrong. The germline V gene encodes CDR1 SGHVS and CDR2 FNYEAQ. There are 15 residues in the CDR3. The CDR3 sequence: CARSSGARGTDTQYF. The CDR3 nucleotides read TGTGCCAGGAGCTCAGGAGCCAGGGGCACAGATACGCAGTACTTC.

The rearrangement joins TRBV11-2 to TRBJ2-2; maybe TRBD1 (5 bases). Trimming stripped 0 bases from V and 6 bases from J, with 26 bases between. The germline V gene encodes CDR1 SGHAT and CDR2 FQNNGV. The CDR3 length is 20 residues. The chain's CDR3 is CASSLDWSPGKPPTPGELFF. In nucleotides, the CDR3 is TGTGCCAGCAGCTTAGATTGGAGCCCAGGGAAGCCCCCAACCCCCGGGGAGCTGTTTTTT.

A note on this clonotype: Since no conserved phenylalanine or tryptophan closes the CDR3, a read error is the likely cause. The DNA is omitted, as the CDR3 cannot be located on it reliably, and the CDR3 follows TCRdb's listing. The J gene is TRBJ2-5, the V gene TRBV7-3; the table's D call, TRBD1, has no DNA check behind it. The germline V gene encodes CDR1 SGHTA and CDR2 FQGTGA. The CDR3 totals 15 residues, both ends included. This CDR3 reads CASSPTGTGGETQFL.

The chain uses TRBV7-6 and TRBJ2-3; D is perhaps TRBD1 (6 bases). The CDR3 is made up of 13 amino acids. V was trimmed by 8 bases and J by 9 bases, leaving 18 bases between them. CDR1 SGHVS and CDR2 FNYEAQ come from the germline V gene. The CDR3 sequence: CASRHVNTGTQYF. In DNA, the CDR3 is TGTGCCAGCCGCCATGTGAACACAGGGACGCAGTATTTT.

This chain joins TRBV6-4 and TRBJ2-1; 11 positions agree with TRBD2. V lost 7 bases and J lost 1; bases outside the gene matches: 3. The CDR3 length is 15 residues. Germline V gene sequence: CDR1 MRHNA, CDR2 SNTAGT. The CDR3 loop reads CASTTSGDSYNEQFF. CDR3 DNA sequence: TGTGCCAGCACGACTAGCGGGGATTCCTACAATGAGCAGTTCTTC.

The CDR3 here is CASSFSGPGALYF. The CDR3 region has the DNA TGTGCCAGCAGTTTTTCGGGTCCCGGGGCGCTGTATTTT. This chain connects TRBV12-3 or TRBV12-4 to TRBJ2-3; D is perhaps TRBD1 or TRBD2 (5 bases each). CDR3 length: 13 amino acids. The V and J ends lost 3 bases and 14 bases respectively, with 18 bases between them.

The CDR3: CASSLAKLQETQFF. The CDR3 DNA is TGTGCCAGCAGTTTAGCCAAGCTTCAAGAGACCCAGTTCTTC. The chain is built from TRBV28 and TRBJ2-1; D is unresolved. The CDR3 has 14 amino acids. The germline V and J ends were trimmed by 2 bases and 13 bases, with 18 bases remaining between them. Per germline, CDR1 MDHEN and CDR2 SYDVKM.

This clonotype came up many times. The chain combines TRBV12-3 or TRBV12-4 with TRBJ1-2, with TRBD1 matching over 7 bases. Trimming cost V 5 bases and J 4 bases; bases outside gene matches: 7. The CDR3 is made up of 14 amino acids. CDR3 protein: CASSPQTGIYGYTF. CDR3 bases: TGTGCCAGCAGTCCCCAGACAGGGATCTATGGCTACACCTTC.

This chain links TRBV19 with TRBJ1-1; D call uncertain. The CDR3 is made up of 13 amino acids. Trimming left V 3 bases short and J 11 bases short, with 16 bases between. Germline CDR1 reads LNHDA; CDR2 reads SQIVND (reference sequence). DNA for the CDR3: TGTGCCAGTAGTATTGGCGGGGTGAGCAGGGCTTTCTTT. Translating gives CASSIGGVSRAFF.

This clonotype has a handful of counts. The chain recombines TRBV18 with TRBJ2-1; no definite D call. The length of the CDR3 is 13 residues. Germline lookup yields CDR1 KGHSH and CDR2 LQKENI. Trimming pared 8 bases from V and 5 bases from J, leaving 13 bases between. Written as DNA, the CDR3 is TGTGCCAGCCACGATAGAGATAACAATGAGCAGTTCTTC. Amino acids: CASHDRDNNEQFF.

The chain has TRBV12-3 or TRBV12-4 and TRBJ2-2; either TRBD1 or TRBD2 may fit D (5 bases each). The J call is doubtful: the DNA matches TRBJ2-3 better. This CDR3 is 13 amino acids long. The CDR3 protein is CASSGGHTEEQYF. The CDR3 DNA reads TGTGCCAGCAGCGGAGGACACACCGAGGAGCAGTATTTT.

This clonotype has a single count. The chain employs TRBV12-3 or TRBV12-4 and TRBJ2-2, with D possibly being TRBD2 (6 bases). The end of the DNA aligns better with TRBJ2-3, so the J call may be wrong. CDR3 length: 16 amino acids. CDR3 coding DNA: TGTGCCAGTCGGGGGACCGAGGCCGCGAACACCGGGGCGCAGTATTTT. Amino acid sequence: CASRGTEAANTGAQYF.

This clonotype was counted only a few times. An end of the junction differs from the germline gene, which may be a read error. The chain combines TRBV7-7 with TRBJ2-7, with 7 bases lining up with TRBD1. The V gene's germline CDR1 is SSHAT and CDR2 FNYEAQ (reference sequence). This CDR3 comprises 14 residues. The CDR3 DNA reads TGTGCTAGCAGCTTAAGACAGGGAGAATACGAGCAGTACTTC. Translating it yields CASSLRQGEYEQYF.